Sequencing of this T cell receptor beta chain was carried out in a study of naive and memory T cell subsets. This clonotype appeared a few times. The antigen is undetermined. This CDR3 is 14 amino acids long. Per germline, CDR1 SEHNR and CDR2 FQNEAQ (reference sequence). The germline V and J ends were trimmed by 4 bases and 7 bases, with 11 bases remaining between them. An equimolar mix of two oligonucleotides served as the beta constant-region primer for TRBC1 and TRBC2. Ligated cDNA was amplified by four rounds of PCR with nested alpha and beta constant-region primers and SP2. A 12-nucleotide UMI and the SP2 primer were added to the cDNA 3' end by oligonucleotide ligation. TCRdb re-analysed the UMI-ligation and nested PCR reads in MiXCR, keeping a single row per CDR3 protein. The data show tens of thousands of distinct CDR3 sequences, with around 11% seen just once and more than 0.13% held by the top ten.

Alpha and beta libraries were amplified separately from the second PCR onward. Cells stained for CD3, CD4, CD8, CD45RA, CD27 and viability were sorted into four CD45RA/CD27 subsets. Study-level results: Especially in CD8 cells, naive repertoires contained a few larger clonotypes, possibly CD45RA-re-expressing memory cells. Findings for naive and memory subsets could not be checked against ground truth.

V is TRBV7-9 and J is TRBJ1-6; D unclear. The TCR was taken from a human donor in good health. Sample: naive CD4+ T cells from blood. The CDR3 sequence is CASSSRLGNSPLHF. The CDR3 region has the DNA TGTGCCAGCAGCTCAAGACTGGGGAATTCACCCCTCCACTTT.